Below are 27 T cell receptor beta chains sequenced from a single sample in a study of T-cell memory formation after mild COVID-19. TCRdb re-derived calls from the 5' RACE reads in MiXCR, one entry per CDR3 protein. The top ten clones hold 22% of a sample with 250,000 to 300,000 distinct CDR3 sequences, 15% to 20% of them seen once. Source material: PBMCs or a T cell subset sorted from them (not recorded which). Receptor source: a man younger than 30 who had mild COVID-19 (a few samples of this study predate the infection). Cell type and time point are not known.

The chain employs TRBV7-3 and TRBJ2-7; D is uncertain. The V end lost 2 bases, the J end lost 2 bases, and 13 bases lay between the germline ends. CDR1 is SGHTA, CDR2 FQGTGA, per germline. This CDR3 has 15 residues. The CDR3 reads CASSLGRSGPYEQYF. As DNA, the CDR3 is TGTGCCAGCAGCTTAGGGCGTTCTGGACCCTACGAGCAGTACTTC.

The chain recombines TRBV6-1 with TRBJ1-1; D is unclear. Trimming left V 2 bases short and J 4 bases short, with 8 bases between. From germline, CDR1 is MNHNS and CDR2 SASEGT. The CDR3 has 13 residues. The CDR3 nucleotides are TGTGCCAGCAGTGAACTACGAGGCACTGAAGCTTTCTTT. As protein: CASSELRGTEAFF.

The DNA for the CDR3 is TGTGCCAGCAGCACTACGGGACAGGCGTACGGTGAGCAGTTCTTC. Amino acid sequence: CASSTTGQAYGEQFF. V and J are TRBV6-1 and TRBJ2-1; 8 bases line up with TRBD1. The CDR3 has 15 residues. Per germline, CDR1 MNHNS and CDR2 SASEGT. Trimming took 6 bases from V and 9 from J; bases not matched to a gene: 13.

The chain employs TRBV6-1 and TRBJ1-1; no firm D call. Germline V gene data show CDR1 as MNHNS and CDR2 as SASEGT. CDR3 length: 13 residues. V gave up 7 bases and J gave up 4 bases, with 13 bases separating them. The CDR3 is CASNLPALTEAFF. The CDR3 bases are TGTGCCAGCAATTTGCCGGCTCTCACTGAAGCTTTCTTT.

The V call is TRBV29-1, the J call TRBJ2-2; D unresolved. CDR3 length: 11 residues. Germline CDR1 reads SQVTM; CDR2 reads ANQGSEA. V dropped 7 bases and J dropped 4 bases, with 7 bases sitting between them. The CDR3 protein is CSGLVTGELFF. In DNA, the CDR3 is TGCAGCGGCCTTGTCACCGGGGAGCTGTTTTTT.

This chain connects TRBV4-3 to TRBJ2-1; unclear D gene. Germline CDR1 LGHNA, CDR2 YSLEER. V gave up 3 bases and J gave up 8 bases, with 17 bases separating them. This CDR3 is 15 amino acids long. The CDR3 nucleotides read TGCGCCAGCAGCCACGGCCCACTTTCGCTAGATGAGCAGTTCTTC. It specifies CASSHGPLSLDEQFF.

The J gene is TRBJ2-1, the V gene TRBV5-1, with 7 bases aligning to TRBD2. The germline V gene has CDR1 SGHRS and CDR2 YFSETQ. J was trimmed by 6 bases and V by 1 base; bases with no gene match: 4. CDR3 length: 14 amino acids. The CDR3, as DNA: TGCGCCAGCAGCTTGCGACTAGCTCCCAATGAGCAGTTCTTC. Translation: CASSLRLAPNEQFF.

This clonotype came up a few times. The chain links TRBV6-1 to TRBJ1-4, with 10 bases aligning to TRBD1. V lost 8 bases to trimming and J lost 8 bases; unmatched junction nucleotides: 5. CDR1 is MNHNS and CDR2 is SASEGT in the germline V gene. The CDR3 sequence is 13 residues long. The CDR3 sequence: CASGTGEREKLFF. CDR3 in DNA: TGTGCCAGCGGGACAGGGGAAAGAGAAAAACTGTTTTTT.

This chain uses TRBV7-6 with TRBJ2-3, with 13 bases identical to TRBD2. The germline V gene encodes CDR1 SGHVS and CDR2 FNYEAQ. Losses at the gene ends were 1 base for V and 5 bases for J; bases not matched to a gene: 6. The length of the CDR3 is 17 residues. CDR3 in DNA: TGTGCCAGCAGCTTAGGGACTAGCGGGGGACGATTAGATACGCAGTATTTT. Protein: CASSLGTSGGRLDTQYF.

The chain employs TRBV10-3 and TRBJ2-1; tentative D call: TRBD1 (6 bases). V lost 7 bases to trimming and J lost 8 bases, with 6 bases between them. The length of the CDR3 is 10 residues. CDR1 is ENHRY and CDR2 is SYGVKD in the germline V gene. The CDR3 DNA is TGTGCCATCAAGGGGGATGAGCAGTTCTTC. This translates into CAIKGDEQFF.

The chain couples TRBV13 to TRBJ2-7, with D possibly matching TRBD1 (6 bases). The CDR3 consists of 15 residues. Germline V gene sequence: CDR1 PRHDT, CDR2 FYEKMQ (reference sequence). The V and J ends lost 5 bases and 2 bases respectively, with 16 bases between them. CDR3 DNA: TGTGCCAGCAGCCGTAGATCCAGGGGTACCTACGAGCAGTACTTC. Its translation is CASSRRSRGTYEQYF.

Only a few counts were recorded for this clonotype. The chain uses TRBV28 and TRBJ2-7; 9 positions agree with TRBD1. Germline V gives CDR1 MDHEN, CDR2 SYDVKM. V lost 4 bases to trimming and J lost 6 bases; unmatched junction nucleotides: 4. This CDR3 contains 13 residues. CDR3 nucleotide sequence: TGTGCCAGCAGTTCGACAGGGGGGCTCGAGCAGTACGTC. This codes for CASSSTGGLEQYV.

This clonotype was picked up a small number of times. The V gene is TRBV7-2, the J gene TRBJ2-1; weak D call: TRBD2 (6 bases). Trimming shortened V by 5 bases and J by 4 bases, and 12 bases separated the two germline ends. Germline CDR1 is SGHTA and CDR2 is FQGNSA. The CDR3 spans 14 residues. The chain's CDR3 is CASSPPGVYNEQFF. CDR3 nucleotide sequence: TGTGCCAGCAGCCCGCCGGGGGTTTACAATGAGCAGTTCTTC.

This clonotype was seen a handful of times. V usage is TRBV28 and J usage is TRBJ2-1, with 7 positions matching TRBD1. The V gene end was trimmed by 5 bases and the J gene end by 7 bases; junction bases not matched to a gene: 8. CDR3 size: 14 residues. Per the germline V gene, CDR1 is MDHEN and CDR2 is SYDVKM. This CDR3 reads CASSHRGGVNEQFF. The CDR3 DNA reads TGTGCCAGCAGTCACAGGGGTGGGGTAAATGAGCAGTTCTTC.

This clonotype was observed a handful of times. The gene calls are TRBV6-1 and TRBJ2-3, with D possibly being TRBD1 (5 bases). The CDR3 runs 16 residues. Germline CDR1 reads MNHNS; CDR2 reads SASEGT. V shed 8 bases and J shed 0 bases, with 18 bases lying between them. CDR3 region: CASGEQAVPSTDTQYF. For the CDR3, the DNA is TGTGCCAGCGGGGAACAGGCCGTCCCAAGCACAGATACGCAGTATTTT.

This clonotype has just a few counts. The chain is built from TRBV27 and TRBJ2-4, with D unclear. The CDR3 consists of 15 residues. The V gene's germline CDR1 is MNHEY and CDR2 SMNVEV (reference sequence). The V gene lost 2 bases and the J gene lost 0 bases, with 8 bases spanning the gap. The CDR3, as DNA: TGTGCCAGCAGTTTACAACACCTAGCCAAAAACATTCAGTACTTC. As protein: CASSLQHLAKNIQYF.

This clonotype was counted at least ten times. CDR3 in DNA: TGCGCCAGCAGCTTCCCATCGAACACTGAAGCTTTCTTT. Encoded protein: CASSFPSNTEAFF. The V gene is TRBV5-1, the J gene TRBJ1-1, with no clear D. The CDR3 covers 13 residues. CDR1 is SGHRS and CDR2 is YFSETQ in the germline V gene. V lost 2 bases to trimming and J lost 1 base, with 6 bases between them.

This clonotype was found a few times. V gene TRBV10-3 combines with J gene TRBJ2-1, with a possible D match to TRBD2 (5 bases). This CDR3 has 12 amino acids. V lost 8 bases and J lost 4, with 9 bases in between. Germline assignment: CDR1 ENHRY and CDR2 SYGVKD. The CDR3 nucleotides are TGTGCCATCGGTCAGCGGTACAATGAGCAGTTCTTC. This translates into CAIGQRYNEQFF.

This clonotype was found a few times. The V call is TRBV7-2, the J call TRBJ2-3; D might be TRBD2 (6 bases). The V gene's germline CDR1 is SGHTA and CDR2 FQGNSA. The CDR3 loop spans 16 amino acids. Trimming shortened V by 4 bases and J by 4 bases, and 18 bases separated the two germline ends. CDR3 protein: CASSSQTSADPDTQYF. DNA for the CDR3: TGTGCCAGCAGCTCCCAGACTAGTGCGGATCCAGATACGCAGTATTTT.

The table lists this clonotype with a few counts. The rearrangement uses TRBV6-2 or TRBV6-3 and TRBJ2-3; D tentatively fits TRBD1 or TRBD2 (6 bases each). CDR3 size: 16 residues. CDR1 and CDR2 (germline): MNHEY, SVGEGT. Trimming took off 6 bases at V and 2 bases at J, with 18 bases between the two ends. The CDR3 nucleotides are TGTGCCAGCAGCTCCCCCGTGGGGGGCTTCACAGATACGCAGTATTTT. Residues: CASSSPVGGFTDTQYF.

This clonotype was seen only a few times. Written as DNA, the CDR3 is TGTGCCAGCAGCTTAGCGCGGGGGGCCGTTGTTGGAAAACTGTTTTTT. As protein: CASSLARGAVVGKLFF. This chain uses TRBV7-2 with TRBJ1-4, with D possibly TRBD1 on 6 matching bases. The V end was cut by 0 bases, the J end by 10 bases, with 18 bases between. From germline, CDR1 is SGHTA and CDR2 FQGNSA. The CDR3 length is 16 residues.

This chain joins TRBV4-1 and TRBJ1-6; TRBD1 matches 8 bases. V lost 9 bases, J lost 11 bases, and 6 bases stayed unmatched. The CDR3 spans 12 residues. Germline V gene lookup returns CDR1 MGHRA and CDR2 YSYEKL. The CDR3 loop is CASGQGWAPLHF. CDR3 sequence (DNA): TGCGCCAGTGGACAGGGTTGGGCACCCCTCCACTTT.

This clonotype occurred a few times. The chain joins TRBV24-1 to TRBJ2-1; 7 bases match TRBD1. The length of the CDR3 is 12 residues. Trimming at V came to 9 bases and at J to 6 bases, leaving 4 bases not matched to a gene. Germline V gene lookup returns CDR1 KGHDR and CDR2 SFDVKD. The CDR3 reads CATSGQINEQFF. The CDR3 nucleotides are TGTGCCACCTCGGGACAGATCAATGAGCAGTTCTTC.

This clonotype was seen a few times. V and J are TRBV7-9 and TRBJ2-5; 7 positions match TRBD1. The CDR3 spans 17 residues. CDR1 is SEHNR and CDR2 is FQNEAQ in the germline V gene (reference sequence). The V gene end was trimmed by 1 base and the J gene end by 4 bases; junction bases not matched to a gene: 12. CDR3 region: CASSLGVQGVSLETQYF. The CDR3 coding sequence is TGTGCCAGCAGCTTAGGGGTGCAGGGGGTTTCGCTAGAGACCCAGTACTTC.

This clonotype came up many times. The chain recombines TRBV5-1 with TRBJ2-7; D gene unclear. CDR3 length equals 15 residues. The germline gives CDR1 SGHRS, CDR2 YFSETQ. Trimming left V 0 bases short and J 0 bases short, with 10 bases between. CDR3 residues: CASSLGAVSSYEQYF. In nucleotides, the CDR3 is TGCGCCAGCAGCTTGGGGGCGGTTAGCTCCTACGAGCAGTACTTC.

DNA for the CDR3: TGTGCCAGCAGCGCCCCGGGACTAGCGGGGGGGCTCGTCGGGGAGCTGTTTTTT. Translated: CASSAPGLAGGLVGELFF. The rearrangement uses TRBV7-2 and TRBJ2-2, with TRBD2 identical over 16 bases. The CDR3 sequence is 18 residues long. Germline lookup yields CDR1 SGHTA and CDR2 FQGNSA. Unmatched junction bases numbered 10, after V lost 5 bases and J lost 7 bases.

The chain couples TRBV20-1 to TRBJ2-1, with D perhaps matching TRBD2 (5 bases). This CDR3 is built from 13 residues. Looked up from germline, CDR1 is DFQATT and CDR2 is SNEGSKA (reference sequence). The V end lost 4 bases, the J end lost 6 bases, and 13 bases lay between the germline ends. CDR3 loop: CSAKAGLFNEQFF. As DNA, the CDR3 is TGCAGTGCTAAGGCAGGACTCTTCAATGAGCAGTTCTTC.